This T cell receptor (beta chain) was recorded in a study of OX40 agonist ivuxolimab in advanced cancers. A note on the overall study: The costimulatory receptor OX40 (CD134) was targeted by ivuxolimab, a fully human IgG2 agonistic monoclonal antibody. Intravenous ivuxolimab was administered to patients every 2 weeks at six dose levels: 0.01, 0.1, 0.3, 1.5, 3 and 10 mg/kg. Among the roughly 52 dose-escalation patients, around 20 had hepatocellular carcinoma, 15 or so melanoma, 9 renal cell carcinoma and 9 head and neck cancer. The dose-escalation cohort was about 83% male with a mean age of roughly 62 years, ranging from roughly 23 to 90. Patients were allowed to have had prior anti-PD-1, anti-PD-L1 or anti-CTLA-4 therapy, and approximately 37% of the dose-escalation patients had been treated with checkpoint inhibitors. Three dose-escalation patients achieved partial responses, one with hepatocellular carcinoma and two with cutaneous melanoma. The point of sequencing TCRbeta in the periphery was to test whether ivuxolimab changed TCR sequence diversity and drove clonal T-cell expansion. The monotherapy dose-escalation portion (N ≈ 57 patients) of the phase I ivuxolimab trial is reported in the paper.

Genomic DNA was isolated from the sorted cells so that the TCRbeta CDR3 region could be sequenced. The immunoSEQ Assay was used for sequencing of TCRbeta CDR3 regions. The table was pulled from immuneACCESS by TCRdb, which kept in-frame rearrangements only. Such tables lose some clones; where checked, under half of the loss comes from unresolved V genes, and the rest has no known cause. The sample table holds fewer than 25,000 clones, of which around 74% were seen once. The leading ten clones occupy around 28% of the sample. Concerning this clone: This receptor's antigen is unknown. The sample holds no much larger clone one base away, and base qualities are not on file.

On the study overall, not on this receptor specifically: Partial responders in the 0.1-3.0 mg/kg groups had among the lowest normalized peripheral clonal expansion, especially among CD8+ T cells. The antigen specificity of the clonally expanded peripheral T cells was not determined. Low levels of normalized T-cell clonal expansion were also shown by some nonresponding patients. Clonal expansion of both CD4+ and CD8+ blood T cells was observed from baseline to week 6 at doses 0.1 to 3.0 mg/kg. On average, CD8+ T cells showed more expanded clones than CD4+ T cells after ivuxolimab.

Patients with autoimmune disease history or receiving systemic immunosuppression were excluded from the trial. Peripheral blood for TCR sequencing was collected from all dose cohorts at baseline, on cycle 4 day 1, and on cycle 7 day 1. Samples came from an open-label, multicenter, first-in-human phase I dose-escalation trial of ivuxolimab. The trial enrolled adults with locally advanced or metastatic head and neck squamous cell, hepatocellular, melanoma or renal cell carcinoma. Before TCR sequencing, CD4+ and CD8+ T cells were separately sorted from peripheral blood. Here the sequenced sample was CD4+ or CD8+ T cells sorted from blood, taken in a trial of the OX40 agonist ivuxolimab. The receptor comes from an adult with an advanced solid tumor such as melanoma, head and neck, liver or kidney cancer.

The CDR3 reads as follows: CASSQDLGQGATQYF. The DNA sequence is given as TGCGCCAGCAGCCAAGATCTGGGACAGGGTGCGACCCAGTACTTC. The V gene is TRBV4-3 and the J gene is TRBJ2-5, and 9 junctional nucleotides match TRBD1. CDR1 and CDR2, looked up from the germline V gene, are LGHNA and YSLEER. Germline trimming: 0 bases from V, 7 bases from J; junction bases outside gene matches: 6. From cysteine to phenylalanine, the CDR3 is 15 amino acids long. Only CDR3 DNA remains: 45 bases, in frame from the first base.